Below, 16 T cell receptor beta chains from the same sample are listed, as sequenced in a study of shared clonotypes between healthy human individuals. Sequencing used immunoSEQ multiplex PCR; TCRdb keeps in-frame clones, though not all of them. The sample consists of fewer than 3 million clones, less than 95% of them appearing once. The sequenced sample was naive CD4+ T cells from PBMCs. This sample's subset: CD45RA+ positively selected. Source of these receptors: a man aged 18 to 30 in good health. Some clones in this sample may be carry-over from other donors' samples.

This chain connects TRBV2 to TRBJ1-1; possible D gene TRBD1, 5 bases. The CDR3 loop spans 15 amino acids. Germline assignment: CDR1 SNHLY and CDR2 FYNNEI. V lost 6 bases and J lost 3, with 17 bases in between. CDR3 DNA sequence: TGTGCCAGCAGGGGGATCGGGGGACCTTACACTGAAGCTTTCTTT. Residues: CASRGIGGPYTEAFF.

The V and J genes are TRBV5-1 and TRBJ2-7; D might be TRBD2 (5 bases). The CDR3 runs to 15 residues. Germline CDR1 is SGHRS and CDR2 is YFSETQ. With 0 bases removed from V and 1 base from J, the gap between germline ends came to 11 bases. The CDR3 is CASSLVGVGSYEQYF. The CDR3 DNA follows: TGCGCCAGCAGCTTGGTCGGGGTAGGGTCCTACGAGCAGTACTTC.

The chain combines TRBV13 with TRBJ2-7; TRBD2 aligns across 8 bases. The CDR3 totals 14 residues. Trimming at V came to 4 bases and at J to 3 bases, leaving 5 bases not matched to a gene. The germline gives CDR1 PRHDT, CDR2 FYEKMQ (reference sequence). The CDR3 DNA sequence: TGTGCCAGCAGCTCCCGGGAGGGTCGCTACGAGCAGTACTTC. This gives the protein CASSSREGRYEQYF.

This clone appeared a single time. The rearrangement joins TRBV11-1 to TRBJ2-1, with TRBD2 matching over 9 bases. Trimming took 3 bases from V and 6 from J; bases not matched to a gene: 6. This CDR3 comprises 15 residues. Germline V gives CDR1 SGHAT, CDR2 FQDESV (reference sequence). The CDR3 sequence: CASSFRVAGANEQFF. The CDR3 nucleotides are TGTGCCAGCAGCTTCCGCGTAGCGGGAGCCAATGAGCAGTTCTTC.

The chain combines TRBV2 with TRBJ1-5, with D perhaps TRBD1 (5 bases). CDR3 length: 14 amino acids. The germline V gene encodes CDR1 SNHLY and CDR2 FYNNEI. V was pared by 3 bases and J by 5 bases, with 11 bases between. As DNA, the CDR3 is TGTGCCAGCAGTGACAAAACAGGCCATCAGCCCCAGCATTTT. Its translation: CASSDKTGHQPQHF.

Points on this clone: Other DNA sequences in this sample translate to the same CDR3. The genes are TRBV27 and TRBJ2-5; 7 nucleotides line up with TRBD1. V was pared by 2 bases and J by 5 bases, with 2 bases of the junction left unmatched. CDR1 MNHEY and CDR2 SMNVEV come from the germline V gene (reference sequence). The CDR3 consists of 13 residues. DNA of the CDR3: TGTGCCAGCAGTTTAAGGGGGCTGGAGACCCAGTACTTC. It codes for CASSLRGLETQYF.

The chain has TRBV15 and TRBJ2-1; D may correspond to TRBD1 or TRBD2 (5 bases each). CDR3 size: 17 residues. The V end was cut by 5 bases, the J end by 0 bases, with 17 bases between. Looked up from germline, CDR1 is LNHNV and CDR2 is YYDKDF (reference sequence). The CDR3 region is CATSVPRGSSSYNEQFF. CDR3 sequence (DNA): TGTGCCACCAGCGTCCCCCGGGGCTCGAGCTCCTACAATGAGCAGTTCTTC.

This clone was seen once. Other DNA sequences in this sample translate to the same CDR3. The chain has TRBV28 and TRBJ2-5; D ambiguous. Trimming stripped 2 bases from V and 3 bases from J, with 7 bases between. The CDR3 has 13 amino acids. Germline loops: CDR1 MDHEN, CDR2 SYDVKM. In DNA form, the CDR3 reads TGTGCCAGCAGTTTACTGGCAGAAGAGACCCAGTACTTC. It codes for CASSLLAEETQYF.

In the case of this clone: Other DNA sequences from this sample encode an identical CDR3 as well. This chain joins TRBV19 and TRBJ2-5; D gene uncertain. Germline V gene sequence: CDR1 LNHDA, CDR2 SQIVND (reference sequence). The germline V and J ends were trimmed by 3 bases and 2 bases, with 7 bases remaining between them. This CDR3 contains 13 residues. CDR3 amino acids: CASSITRQETQYF. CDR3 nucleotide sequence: TGTGCCAGTAGTATTACCAGACAAGAGACCCAGTACTTC. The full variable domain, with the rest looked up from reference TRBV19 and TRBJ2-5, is DGGITQSPKYLFRKEGQNVTLSCEQNLNHDAMYWYRQDPGQGLRLIYYSQIVNDFQKGDIAEGYSVSREKKESFPLTVTSAQKNPTAFYLCASSITRQETQYFGPGTRLLVL.

CDR3 nucleotide sequence: TGTGCCAGCAGTTCGGAGGCCCTAGCCAAAAACATTCAGTACTTC. This translates into CASSSEALAKNIQYF. This chain connects TRBV28 to TRBJ2-4; tentative D call: TRBD2 (5 bases). This CDR3 region has 15 residues. Trimming removed 4 bases at V and 0 bases at J, with 10 bases between. The germline V gene has CDR1 MDHEN and CDR2 SYDVKM.

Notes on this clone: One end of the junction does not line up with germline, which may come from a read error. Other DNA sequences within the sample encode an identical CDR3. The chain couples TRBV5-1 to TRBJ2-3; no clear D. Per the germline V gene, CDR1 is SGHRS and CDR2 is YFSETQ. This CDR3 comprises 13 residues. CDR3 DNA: TGCGCCAGCACCTTGTTGCCCACAGATACGCAGTATTTT. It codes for CASTLLPTDTQYF.

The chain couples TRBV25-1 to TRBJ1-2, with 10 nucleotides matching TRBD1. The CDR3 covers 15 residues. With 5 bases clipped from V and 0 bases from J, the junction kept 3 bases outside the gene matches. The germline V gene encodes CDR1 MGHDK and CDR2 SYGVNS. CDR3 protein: CASSKGQGANYGYTF. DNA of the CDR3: TGTGCCAGCAGTAAAGGACAGGGGGCTAACTATGGCTACACCTTC.

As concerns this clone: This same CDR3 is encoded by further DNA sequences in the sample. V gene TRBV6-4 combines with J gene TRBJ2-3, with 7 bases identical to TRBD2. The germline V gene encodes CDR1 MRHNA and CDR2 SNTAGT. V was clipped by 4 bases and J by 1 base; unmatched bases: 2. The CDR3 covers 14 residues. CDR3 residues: CASSAREGTDTQYF. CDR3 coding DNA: TGTGCCAGCAGTGCTCGGGAGGGCACAGATACGCAGTATTTT.

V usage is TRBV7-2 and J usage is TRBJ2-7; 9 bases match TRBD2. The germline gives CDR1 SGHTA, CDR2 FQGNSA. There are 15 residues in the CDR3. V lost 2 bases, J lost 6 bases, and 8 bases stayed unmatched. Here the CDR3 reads CASSLWPSGISEQYF. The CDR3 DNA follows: TGTGCCAGCAGCTTATGGCCTAGCGGGATTTCCGAGCAGTACTTC.

The CDR3 bases are TGTGCCAGTAGCGCCGGGACAGGGAACAGAGGCACCATATATTTT. This encodes CASSAGTGNRGTIYF. V is TRBV19 and J is TRBJ1-3, with TRBD1 identical over 9 bases. Trimming took 6 bases from V and 9 from J; bases not matched to a gene: 12. Germline V gene sequence: CDR1 LNHDA, CDR2 SQIVND (reference sequence). The length of the CDR3 is 15 residues.

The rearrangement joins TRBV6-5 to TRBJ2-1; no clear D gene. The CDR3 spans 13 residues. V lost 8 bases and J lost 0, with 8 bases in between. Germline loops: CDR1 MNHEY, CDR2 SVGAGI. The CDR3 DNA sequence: TGTGCCAGCGCCAGGTACTCCTACAATGAGCAGTTCTTC. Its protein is CASARYSYNEQFF.